Described below is a single TCR beta chain sequence and its context. The antigen remains undetermined. TCRdb's table, derived via immunoSEQ multiplex PCR, lists solely in-frame clones and lacks some. The repertoire holds 94,000 or so clones, with almost 90% as singletons. This specimen comes from a study of T cell responses to AZD1222 COVID-19 vaccine. Study outcomes and limitations: Females outnumbered males among donors, who were mostly white British; clonal diversity was possibly underestimated. Seropositive AZD1222 recipients at baseline numbered only six or seven.

The V and J ends lost 6 bases and 8 bases respectively, with 17 bases between them. Germline CDR1 is LGHDT and CDR2 is YNNKEL (reference sequence). The CDR3 is 14 residues long. This receptor was taken from an adult in good health. This chain uses TRBV3-1 (or the pseudogene TRBV3-2) with TRBJ2-1; D ambiguous. This sample comprised peripheral blood, obtained on day 0 of AZD1222 vaccination. The CDR3 DNA reads as TGTGCCAGCAGTCCCAACTCCGGAGTGCATGAGCAGTTCTTC. Its translation: CASSPNSGVHEQFF.